This TCR beta chain was observed in a study of T cell repertoires in cytomegalovirus infection. On this clonotype itself: The antigen is not known.

A single record per CDR3 protein comes from TCRdb applying MiXCR to the reads. The sample has hundreds of thousands of distinct CDR3 sequences, around a third seen once. Sequenced material: cultured PBMCs, taken from culture after CMV antigen stimulation. The clonotype was recovered from a human donor in good health (CMV status not recorded). Some clones in this sample may be carry-over from other donors' samples.

The CDR3 nucleotides read TGTGCCAGCAGGACAGGGAGCGAGCAGTACGTC. Amino acid sequence: CASRTGSEQYV. J is TRBJ2-7 and V is TRBV6-6, with 7 nucleotides matching TRBD1. Unmatched junction bases numbered 2, after V lost 6 bases and J lost 6 bases. CDR3 length equals 11 residues. CDR1 and CDR2 (germline): MNHNY, SVGAGI (reference sequence).